The 3 T cell receptor beta chains in this list originate from one sample, sequenced in a study of cytomegalovirus exposure and HLA in healthy donors. The primer mix had 60 Vbeta and 13 Jbeta primers. Method: immunoSEQ multiplex PCR; TCRdb's copy keeps in-frame clones and lacks some. The sample yields approximately 180,000 clones, roughly 80% seen once. What was sequenced was PBMCs. All receptors derive from a woman aged 45-65 years in good health and CMV-seropositive.

The rearrangement uses TRBV6-5 and TRBJ1-3; a possible D gene is TRBD1 (5 bases). Trimming shortened V by 5 bases and J by 3 bases, and 11 bases separated the two germline ends. The CDR3 is 14 amino acids. Per germline, CDR1 MNHEY and CDR2 SVGAGI. The CDR3, as DNA: TGTGCCAGCAGTCATACAGGCAGTGGAAACACCATATATTTT. This gives the protein CASSHTGSGNTIYF.

A few counts support this clone. The J gene is TRBJ2-7, the V gene TRBV9; 8 nucleotides align to TRBD2. CDR1 SGDLS and CDR2 YYNGEE come from the germline V gene. V gave up 0 bases and J gave up 3 bases; unmatched junction bases: 5. The CDR3 contains 15 residues. The CDR3 sequence is CASSVEAGGYYEQYF. For the CDR3, the DNA is TGTGCCAGCAGCGTAGAGGCGGGGGGTTACTACGAGCAGTACTTC.

This clone was counted between two and nine times. The rearrangement uses TRBV11-3 and TRBJ2-5, with a tentative D call TRBD1 (6 bases). Trimming removed 5 bases from V and 4 bases from J, with 17 bases in between. Germline V gives CDR1 SGHNT, CDR2 YENEEA. The CDR3 runs 15 residues. The CDR3, as DNA: TGTGCCAGCAGCCCAGGGGTAGAAAGTCGAGAGACCCAGTACTTC. Translation gives CASSPGVESRETQYF.